This T cell receptor (delta chain) was observed in a study of gamma-delta chains in newborns, infants, children. The wider study: Microbial exposure reportedly drives polyclonal innate γδ T cell expansion after birth.

TCRdb re-called clones from the reads via CATT. The table includes more than 1,300 delta-chain clones, around 1.1% detected once. Details on this clone: This may be a read error, as it is one base from a much larger clone.

The CDR3 consists of 24 residues. The V segment lost 5 bases and the J segment 1 base; nucleotides outside the gene matches: 36. CDR1 is TVYSNPD and CDR2 is GDNSRS in the germline V gene (reference sequence). V usage is TRDV3 and J usage is TRDJ1; 11 bases line up with TRDD3. Sequenced material: blood. This TCR was sampled from a child in good health. For the CDR3, the DNA is TGTGCCAAGGTGCTGCGACTTCGGGACCAGGGCAAGTGGGGGATACGACCGGGCACCGATAAACTCATCTTT. Translating it yields CAKVLRLRDQGKWGIRPGTDKLIF.